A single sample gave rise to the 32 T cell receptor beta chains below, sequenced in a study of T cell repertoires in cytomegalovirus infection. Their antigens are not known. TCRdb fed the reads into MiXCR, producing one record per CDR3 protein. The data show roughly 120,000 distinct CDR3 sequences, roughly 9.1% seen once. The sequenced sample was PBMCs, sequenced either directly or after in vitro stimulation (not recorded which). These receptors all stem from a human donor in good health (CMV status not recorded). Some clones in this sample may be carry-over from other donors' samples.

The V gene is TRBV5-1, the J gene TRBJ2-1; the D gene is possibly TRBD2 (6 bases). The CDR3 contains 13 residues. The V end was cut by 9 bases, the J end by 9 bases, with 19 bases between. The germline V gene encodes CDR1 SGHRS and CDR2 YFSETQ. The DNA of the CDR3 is TGCGCCACCTCGGAGGGAGTGAGTATTGAGCAGTTCTTC. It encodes CATSEGVSIEQFF. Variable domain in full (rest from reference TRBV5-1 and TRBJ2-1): KAGVTQTPRYLIKTRGQQVTLSCSPISGHRSVSWYQQTPGQGLQFLFEYFSETQRNKGNFPGRFSGRQFSNSRSEMNVSTLELGDSALYLCATSEGVSIEQFFGPGTRLTVL.

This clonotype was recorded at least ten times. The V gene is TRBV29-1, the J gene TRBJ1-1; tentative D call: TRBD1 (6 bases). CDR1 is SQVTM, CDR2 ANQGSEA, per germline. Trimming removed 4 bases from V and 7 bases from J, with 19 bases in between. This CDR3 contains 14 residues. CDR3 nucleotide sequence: TGCAGCGTTGGACGACTCAGGGGAGATTATGAAGCTTTCTTT. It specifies CSVGRLRGDYEAFF.

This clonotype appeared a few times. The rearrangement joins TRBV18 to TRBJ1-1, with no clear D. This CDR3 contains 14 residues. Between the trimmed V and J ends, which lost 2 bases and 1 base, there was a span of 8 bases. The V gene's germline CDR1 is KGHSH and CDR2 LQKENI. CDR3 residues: CASSPGKENTEAFF. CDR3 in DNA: TGTGCCAGCTCACCAGGGAAGGAGAACACTGAAGCTTTCTTT.

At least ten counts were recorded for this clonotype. For the CDR3, the DNA is TGTGCCAGCAGCCTGACTAGCGGGGGGGGAAACACCGGGGAGCTGTTTTTT. It specifies CASSLTSGGGNTGELFF. The chain links TRBV4-2 to TRBJ2-2, with 14 bases identical to TRBD2. The CDR3 is made up of 17 amino acids. V gave up 4 bases and J gave up 2 bases; unmatched junction bases: 3. The V gene's germline CDR1 is LGHNA and CDR2 YNFKEQ.

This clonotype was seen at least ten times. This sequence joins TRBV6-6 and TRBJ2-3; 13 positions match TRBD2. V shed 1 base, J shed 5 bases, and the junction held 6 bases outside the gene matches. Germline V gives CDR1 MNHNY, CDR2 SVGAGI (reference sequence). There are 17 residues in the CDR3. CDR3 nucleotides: TGTGCCAGCAGTTACTGGACTAGCGGGAGAAGGAGAGATACGCAGTATTTT. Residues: CASSYWTSGRRRDTQYF.

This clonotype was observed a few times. This CDR3 reads CAIRELAGVFDTGELFF. The CDR3 DNA follows: TGTGCCATCAGGGAACTAGCGGGAGTTTTCGACACCGGGGAGCTGTTTTTT. The V gene is TRBV10-3, the J gene TRBJ2-2; 11 nucleotides line up with TRBD2. The CDR3 is 17 amino acids. Germline V gives CDR1 ENHRY, CDR2 SYGVKD. V lost 6 bases to trimming and J lost 3 bases; unmatched junction nucleotides: 9.

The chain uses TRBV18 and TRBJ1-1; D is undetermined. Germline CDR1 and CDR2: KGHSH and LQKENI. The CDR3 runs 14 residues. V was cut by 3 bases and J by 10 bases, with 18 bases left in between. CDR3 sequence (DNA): TGTGCCAGCTCACCGGCGGACGGAACGAACGGAGCTTTCTTT. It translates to CASSPADGTNGAFF.

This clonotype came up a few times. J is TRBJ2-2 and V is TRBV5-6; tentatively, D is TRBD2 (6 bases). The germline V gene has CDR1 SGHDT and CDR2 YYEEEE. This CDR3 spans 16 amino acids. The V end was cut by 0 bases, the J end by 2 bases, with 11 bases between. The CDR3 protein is CASSLGDSGNTGELFF. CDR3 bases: TGTGCCAGCAGCTTGGGTGATAGCGGAAACACCGGGGAGCTGTTTTTT.

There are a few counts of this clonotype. In DNA, the CDR3 is TGTGCCAGCAGTTTAGCGAGGGGCACCGGGGAGCTGTTTTTT. Encoded protein: CASSLARGTGELFF. The chain recombines TRBV12-3 or TRBV12-4 with TRBJ2-2; D tentatively fits TRBD1 or TRBD2 (5 bases each). The V gene lost 0 bases and the J gene lost 4 bases, with 6 bases spanning the gap. The CDR3 has 14 amino acids.

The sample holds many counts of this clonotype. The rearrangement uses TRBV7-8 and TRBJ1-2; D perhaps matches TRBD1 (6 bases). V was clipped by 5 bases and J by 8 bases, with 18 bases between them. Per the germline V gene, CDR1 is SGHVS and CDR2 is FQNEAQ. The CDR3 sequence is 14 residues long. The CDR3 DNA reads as TGTGCCAGCAGCCCCCGTCAGGGGCCTGAAGGCTACACCTTC. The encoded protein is CASSPRQGPEGYTF.

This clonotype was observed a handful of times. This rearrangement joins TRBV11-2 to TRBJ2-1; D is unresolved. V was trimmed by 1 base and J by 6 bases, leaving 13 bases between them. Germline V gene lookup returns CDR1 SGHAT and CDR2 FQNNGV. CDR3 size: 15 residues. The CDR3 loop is CASSLAPVAGNEQFF. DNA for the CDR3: TGTGCCAGCAGCTTAGCCCCAGTAGCTGGCAATGAGCAGTTCTTC.

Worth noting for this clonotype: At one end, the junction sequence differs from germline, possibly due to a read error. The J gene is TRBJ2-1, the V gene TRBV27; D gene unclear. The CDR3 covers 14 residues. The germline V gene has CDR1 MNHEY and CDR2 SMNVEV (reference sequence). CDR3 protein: CASGLSCSYNEQFF. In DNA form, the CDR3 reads TGTGCCAGCGGTTTAAGCTGCTCCTACAATGAGCAGTTCTTC.

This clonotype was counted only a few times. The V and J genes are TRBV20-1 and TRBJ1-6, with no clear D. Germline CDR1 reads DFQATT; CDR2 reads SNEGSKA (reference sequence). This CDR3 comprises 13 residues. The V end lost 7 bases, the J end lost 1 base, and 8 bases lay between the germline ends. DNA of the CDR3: TGCAGTGTTCGGGAGTCCTATAATTCACCCCTCCACTTT. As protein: CSVRESYNSPLHF.

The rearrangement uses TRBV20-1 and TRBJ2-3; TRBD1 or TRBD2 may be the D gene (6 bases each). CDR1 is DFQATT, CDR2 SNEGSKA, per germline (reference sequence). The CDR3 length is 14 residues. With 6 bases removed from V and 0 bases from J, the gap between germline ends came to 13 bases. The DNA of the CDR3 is TGCAGTGCCGGGGGCGGAACTAGCACAGATACGCAGTATTTT. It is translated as CSAGGGTSTDTQYF.

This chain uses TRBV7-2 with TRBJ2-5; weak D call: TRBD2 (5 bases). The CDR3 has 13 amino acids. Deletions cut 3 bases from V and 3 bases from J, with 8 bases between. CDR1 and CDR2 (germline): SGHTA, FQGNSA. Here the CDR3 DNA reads TGTGCCAGCAGCTTTTCACTAGAAGAGACCCAGTACTTC. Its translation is CASSFSLEETQYF.

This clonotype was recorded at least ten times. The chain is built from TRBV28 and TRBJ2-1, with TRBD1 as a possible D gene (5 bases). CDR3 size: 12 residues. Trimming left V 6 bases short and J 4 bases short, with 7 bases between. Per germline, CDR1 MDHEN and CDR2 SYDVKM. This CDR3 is CASRTAYNEQFF. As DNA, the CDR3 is TGTGCCAGCAGGACAGCTTACAATGAGCAGTTCTTC.

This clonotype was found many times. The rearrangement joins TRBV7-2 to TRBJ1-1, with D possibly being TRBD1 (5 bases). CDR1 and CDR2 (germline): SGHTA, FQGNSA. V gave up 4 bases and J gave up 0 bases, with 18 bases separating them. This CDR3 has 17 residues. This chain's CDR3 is CASSYDYRQSMNTEAFF. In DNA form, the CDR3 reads TGTGCCAGCAGCTACGACTACAGACAGTCTATGAACACTGAAGCTTTCTTT. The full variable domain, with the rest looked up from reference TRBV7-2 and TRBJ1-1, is GAGVSQSPSNKVTEKGKDVELRCDPISGHTALYWYRQSLGQGLEFLIYFQGNSAPDKSGLPSDRFSAERTGGSVSTLTIQRTQQEDSAVYLCASSYDYRQSMNTEAFFGQGTRLTVV.

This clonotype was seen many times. CDR3 DNA: TGCGCCAGCAGCTTTGGGGCGGTCTCCTACAATGAGCAGTTCTTC. It encodes CASSFGAVSYNEQFF. V usage is TRBV5-1 and J usage is TRBJ2-1; D might be TRBD1 (5 bases). The CDR3 contains 15 residues. Germline V gives CDR1 SGHRS, CDR2 YFSETQ. V lost 2 bases and J lost 0, with 9 bases in between.

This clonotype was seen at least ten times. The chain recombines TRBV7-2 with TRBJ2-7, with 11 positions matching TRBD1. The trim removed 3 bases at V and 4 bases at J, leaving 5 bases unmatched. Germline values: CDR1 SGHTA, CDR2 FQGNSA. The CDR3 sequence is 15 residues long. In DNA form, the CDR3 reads TGTGCCAGCAGCTTCGCCGGGACAGGGGGATACGAGCAGTACTTC. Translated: CASSFAGTGGYEQYF.

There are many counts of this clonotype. DNA of the CDR3: TGTGCCAGCAGTCCTATTTCGGGGAGGCCAAGGGGTGGCTACACCTTC. This translates into CASSPISGRPRGGYTF. The chain is built from TRBV7-8 and TRBJ1-2; tentatively, D is TRBD1 (5 bases). With 6 bases removed from V and 7 bases from J, the gap between germline ends came to 24 bases. This CDR3 region has 16 residues. CDR1 SGHVS and CDR2 FQNEAQ come from the germline V gene. The whole variable domain, filled in from reference TRBV7-8 and TRBJ1-2, reads GAGVSQSPRYKVAKRGQDVALRCDPISGHVSLFWYQQALGQGPEFLTYFQNEAQLDKSGLPSDRFFAERPEGSVSTLKIQRTQQEDSAVYLCASSPISGRPRGGYTFGSGTRLTVV.

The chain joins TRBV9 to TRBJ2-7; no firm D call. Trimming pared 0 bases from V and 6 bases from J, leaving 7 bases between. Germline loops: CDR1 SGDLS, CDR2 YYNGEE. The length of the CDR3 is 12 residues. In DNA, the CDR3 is TGTGCCAGCAGCGTAGGAGTGGGCGAGCAGTACTTC. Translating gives CASSVGVGEQYF.

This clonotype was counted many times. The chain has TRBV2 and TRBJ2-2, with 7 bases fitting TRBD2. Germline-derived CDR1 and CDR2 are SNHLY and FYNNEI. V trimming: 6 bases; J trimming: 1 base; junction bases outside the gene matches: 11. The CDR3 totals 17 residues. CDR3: CASSAPRLAGNTGELFF. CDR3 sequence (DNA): TGTGCCAGCAGCGCACCCCGACTAGCCGGGAACACCGGGGAGCTGTTTTTT.

Written as DNA, the CDR3 is TGTGCCAGCAGAGAAAGGTTTGGGACGGGGAACACTGAAGCTTTCTTT. Residues: CASRERFGTGNTEAFF. The chain links TRBV14 to TRBJ1-1; D is possibly TRBD1 (5 bases). Germline V lookup: CDR1 SGHDN, CDR2 FVKESK. Deletions cut 6 bases from V and 1 base from J, with 18 bases between. This CDR3 has 16 amino acids.

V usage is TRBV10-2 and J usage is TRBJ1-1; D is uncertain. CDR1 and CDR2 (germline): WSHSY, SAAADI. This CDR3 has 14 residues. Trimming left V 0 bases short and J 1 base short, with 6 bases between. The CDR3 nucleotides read TGCGCCAGCAGTGAGTCCCTGCCGAACACTGAAGCTTTCTTT. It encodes CASSESLPNTEAFF.

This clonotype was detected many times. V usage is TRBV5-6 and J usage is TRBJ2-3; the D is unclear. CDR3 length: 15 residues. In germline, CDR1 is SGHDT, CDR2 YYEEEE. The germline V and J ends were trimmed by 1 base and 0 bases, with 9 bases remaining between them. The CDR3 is CASSLFLDSTDTQYF. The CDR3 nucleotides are TGTGCCAGCAGCTTGTTTCTAGATAGCACAGATACGCAGTATTTT.

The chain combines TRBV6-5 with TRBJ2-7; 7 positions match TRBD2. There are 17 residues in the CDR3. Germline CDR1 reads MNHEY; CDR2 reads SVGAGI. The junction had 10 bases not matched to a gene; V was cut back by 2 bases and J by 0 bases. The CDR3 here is CASSYGASGILSYEQYF. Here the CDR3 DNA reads TGTGCCAGCAGTTACGGGGCTAGCGGAATACTCTCCTACGAGCAGTACTTC.

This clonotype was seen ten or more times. The CDR3 loop is CASSWGPLNTEAFF. DNA for the CDR3: TGTGCCAGCAGCTGGGGCCCTCTGAACACTGAAGCTTTCTTT. The chain carries TRBV7-2 and TRBJ1-1; a weak D match, TRBD1 (5 bases). Germline V gene data show CDR1 as SGHTA and CDR2 as FQGNSA. The CDR3 covers 14 residues. V was clipped by 4 bases and J by 0 bases, with 9 bases between them.

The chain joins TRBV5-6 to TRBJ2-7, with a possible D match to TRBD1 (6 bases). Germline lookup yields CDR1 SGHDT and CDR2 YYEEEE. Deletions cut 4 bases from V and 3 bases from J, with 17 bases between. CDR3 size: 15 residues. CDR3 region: CASSGGPGGLYEQYF. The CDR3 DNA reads TGTGCCAGCAGCGGCGGACCTGGGGGCCTCTACGAGCAGTACTTC. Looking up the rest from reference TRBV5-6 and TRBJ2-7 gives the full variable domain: DAGVTQSPTHLIKTRGQQVTLRCSPKSGHDTVSWYQQALGQGPQFIFQYYEEEERQRGNFPDRFSGHQFPNYSSELNVNALLLGDSALYLCASSGGPGGLYEQYFGPGTRLTVT.

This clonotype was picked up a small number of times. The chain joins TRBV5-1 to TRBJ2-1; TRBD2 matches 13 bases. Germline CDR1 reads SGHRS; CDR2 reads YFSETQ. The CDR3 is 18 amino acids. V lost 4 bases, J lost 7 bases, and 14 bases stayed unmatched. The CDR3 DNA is TGCGCCAGCAGCCGGACTAGCGGGAGCGCTACCGGAGGAAATGAGCAGTTCTTC. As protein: CASSRTSGSATGGNEQFF.

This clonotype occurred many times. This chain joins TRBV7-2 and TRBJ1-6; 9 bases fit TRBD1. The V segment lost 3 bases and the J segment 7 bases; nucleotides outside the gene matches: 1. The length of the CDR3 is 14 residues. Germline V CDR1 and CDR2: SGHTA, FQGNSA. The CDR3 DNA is TGTGCCAGCAGCTTGGGGACAGGGAATTCACCCCTCCACTTT. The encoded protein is CASSLGTGNSPLHF.

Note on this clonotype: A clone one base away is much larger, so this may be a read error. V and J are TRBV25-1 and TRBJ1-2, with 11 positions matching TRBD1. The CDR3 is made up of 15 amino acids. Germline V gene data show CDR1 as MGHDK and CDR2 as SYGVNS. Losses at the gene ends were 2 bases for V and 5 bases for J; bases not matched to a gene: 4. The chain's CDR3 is CASSEVGQGGYGYTF. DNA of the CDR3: TGTGCCAGCAGTGAAGTGGGACAGGGGGGGTATGGCTACACCTTC.

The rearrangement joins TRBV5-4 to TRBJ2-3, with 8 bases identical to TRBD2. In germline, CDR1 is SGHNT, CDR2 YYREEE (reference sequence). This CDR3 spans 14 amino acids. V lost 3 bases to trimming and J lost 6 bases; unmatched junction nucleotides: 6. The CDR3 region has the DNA TGTGCCAGCAGCTCCCCAGCGGGAGCGGATACGCAGTATTTT. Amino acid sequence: CASSSPAGADTQYF.